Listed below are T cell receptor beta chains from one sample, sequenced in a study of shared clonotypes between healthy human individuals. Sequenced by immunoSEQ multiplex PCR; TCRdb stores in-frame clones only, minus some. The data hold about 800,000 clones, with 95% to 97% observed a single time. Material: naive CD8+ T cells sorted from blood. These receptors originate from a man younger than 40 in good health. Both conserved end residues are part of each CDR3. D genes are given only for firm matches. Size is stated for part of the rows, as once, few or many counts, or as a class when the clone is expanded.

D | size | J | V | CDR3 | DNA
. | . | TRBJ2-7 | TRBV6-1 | CASRDGKNYEQYF | TGTGCCAGCAGGGATGGTAAAAACTACGAGCAGTACTTC
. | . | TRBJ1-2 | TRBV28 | CASSSDYGYTF | TGTGCCAGCAGTTCAGACTATGGCTACACCTTC
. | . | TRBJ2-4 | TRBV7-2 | CASSLVFSKAKNIQYF | TGTGCCAGCAGCTTAGTGTTTTCCAAGGCCAAAAACATTCAGTACTTC
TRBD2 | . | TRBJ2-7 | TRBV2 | CASGGDVAWASNEQYF | TGTGCCAGCGGGGGGGACGTCGCGTGGGCTTCAAACGAGCAGTACTTC
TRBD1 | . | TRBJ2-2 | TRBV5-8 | CASSLAHLLGTGSTGELFF | TGTGCCAGCAGCTTGGCCCACCTTCTAGGGACAGGGTCCACCGGGGAGCTGTTTTTT
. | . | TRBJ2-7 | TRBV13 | CASTLVGAIDEQYF | TGTGCCAGCACCCTCGTAGGGGCCATCGACGAGCAGTACTTC
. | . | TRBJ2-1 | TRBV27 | CASSRLESYNEQFF | TGTGCCAGCTCTAGACTAGAAAGTTACAATGAGCAGTTCTTC
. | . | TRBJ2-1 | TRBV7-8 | CASSSGPSSYNEQFF | TGTGCCAGCAGTTCCGGACCCAGCTCCTACAATGAGCAGTTCTTC
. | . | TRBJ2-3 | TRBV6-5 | CASRGTEHTDTQYF | TGTGCCAGCCGGGGGACAGAACACACAGATACGCAGTATTTT
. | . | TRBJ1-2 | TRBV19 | CASSPLLQAYYGYTF | TGTGCCAGTAGTCCTTTACTACAGGCTTACTATGGCTACACCTTC
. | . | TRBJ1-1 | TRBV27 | CASRGMNTEAFF | TGTGCCAGCAGGGGGATGAACACTGAAGCTTTCTTT
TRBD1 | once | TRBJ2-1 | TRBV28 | CASSRDRAFNEQFF | TGTGCCAGCTCCCGGGACAGGGCTTTCAATGAGCAGTTCTTC
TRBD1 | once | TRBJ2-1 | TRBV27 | CASSVRVQGAITHEQFF | TGTGCCAGCAGTGTCCGGGTGCAGGGGGCTATTACTCATGAGCAGTTCTTC